These 31 T cell receptor beta chains originate from one sample sequenced in a study of cytomegalovirus exposure and HLA in healthy donors. The protocol was immunoSEQ multiplex PCR, while the TCRdb copy is restricted to in-frame clones and leaves out a portion. The table has hundreds of thousands of clones, roughly 89% seen once. Sample: PBMCs. Source of these receptors: a woman in her late teens or twenties in good health and CMV-seronegative.

DNA of the CDR3: TGTGCCAGCAGCTTAGGTGGGGGGACAGGGGAGAACACCTTC. Translating gives CASSLGGGTGENTF. This chain joins TRBV7-9 and TRBJ1-2; 10 bases are shared with TRBD1. Germline CDR1 is SEHNR and CDR2 is FQNEAQ (reference sequence). The CDR3 is 14 residues long. Losses at the gene ends were 1 base for V and 12 bases for J; bases not matched to a gene: 8.

This chain uses TRBV6-1 with TRBJ2-4; 8 bases line up with TRBD1. Germline V gene lookup returns CDR1 MNHNS and CDR2 SASEGT. This CDR3 is built from 15 residues. After removal of 8 bases from V and 0 bases from J, the junction contained 6 bases not matched to a gene. The CDR3 loop reads CASFTGGVAKNIQYF. In DNA, the CDR3 is TGTGCCAGCTTTACAGGGGGAGTAGCCAAAAACATTCAGTACTTC.

The V gene is TRBV5-1, the J gene TRBJ2-7; D uncertain. Trimming removed 4 bases at V and 2 bases at J, with 10 bases between. The CDR3 has 13 residues. CDR1 SGHRS and CDR2 YFSETQ come from the germline V gene. The CDR3 sequence: CASSTDMTYEQYF. CDR3 DNA: TGCGCCAGCAGCACCGACATGACCTACGAGCAGTACTTC.

This clone was detected only once. V is TRBV4-1 and J is TRBJ2-5; the D gene is possibly TRBD1 (5 bases). Trimming left V 0 bases short and J 6 bases short, with 14 bases between. CDR1 is MGHRA, CDR2 YSYEKL, per germline. The CDR3 length is 15 residues. The CDR3 nucleotides are TGCGCCAGCAGCCAAGATGATTCAGGGCGCAAGACCCAGTACTTC. The encoded protein is CASSQDDSGRKTQYF.

V usage is TRBV2 and J usage is TRBJ1-1; tentatively, D is TRBD1 (6 bases). V was trimmed by 7 bases and J by 14 bases, leaving 17 bases between them. This CDR3 has 11 residues. Germline values: CDR1 SNHLY, CDR2 FYNNEI. The CDR3 nucleotides are TGTGCCAGCACCGAAAGGGACACCGTATTCTTT. Translation gives CASTERDTVFF.

The chain joins TRBV27 to TRBJ1-1; the D gene is possibly TRBD1 (6 bases). This CDR3 has 16 residues. V dropped 0 bases and J dropped 5 bases, with 16 bases sitting between them. CDR1 MNHEY and CDR2 SMNVEV come from the germline V gene (reference sequence). The CDR3 coding sequence is TGTGCCAGCAGTTTATCGCGGGAGATCAGGGGTACTGAAGCTTTCTTT. Its translation: CASSLSREIRGTEAFF.

V and J are TRBV11-2 and TRBJ2-7, with 11 bases that match TRBD2. The germline gives CDR1 SGHAT, CDR2 FQNNGV. V dropped 6 bases and J dropped 5; count of bases not matched to a gene: 3. The CDR3 has 13 amino acids. In DNA form, the CDR3 reads TGTGCCAGCAGTTCACTAGCGGGAGACGAGCAGTACTTC. Protein sequence: CASSSLAGDEQYF. Looking up the rest from reference TRBV11-2 and TRBJ2-7 gives the full variable domain: EAGVAQSPRYKIIEKRQSVAFWCNPISGHATLYWYQQILGQGPKLLIQFQNNGVVDDSQLPKDRFSAERLKGVDSTLKIQPAKLEDSAVYLCASSSLAGDEQYFGPGTRLTVT.

In this sample, this clone turned up a few times. V is TRBV19 and J is TRBJ2-7, with no clear D. The germline V gene has CDR1 LNHDA and CDR2 SQIVND (reference sequence). V gave up 5 bases and J gave up 0 bases, with 11 bases separating them. The CDR3 is 14 residues long. CDR3 in amino acids: CASSVAPSSYEQYF. In DNA, the CDR3 is TGTGCCAGTAGTGTAGCTCCGAGCTCCTACGAGCAGTACTTC. Based on the CDR3 plus reference TRBV19 and TRBJ2-7, the full variable domain is DGGITQSPKYLFRKEGQNVTLSCEQNLNHDAMYWYRQDPGQGLRLIYYSQIVNDFQKGDIAEGYSVSREKKESFPLTVTSAQKNPTAFYLCASSVAPSSYEQYFGPGTRLTVT.

The rearrangement links TRBV2 to TRBJ1-1, with D hard to call. The CDR3 is made up of 12 amino acids. Germline V CDR1 and CDR2: SNHLY, FYNNEI. V was clipped by 8 bases and J by 0 bases, with 7 bases between them. CDR3 coding DNA: TGTGCCAGCCGGGAGGTGAACACTGAAGCTTTCTTT. This codes for CASREVNTEAFF. Using reference TRBV2 and TRBJ1-1 for the parts outside the CDR3, the full variable domain is EPEVTQTPSHQVTQMGQEVILRCVPISNHLYFYWYRQILGQKVEFLVSFYNNEISEKSEIFDDQFSVERPDGSNFTLKIRSTKLEDSAMYFCASREVNTEAFFGQGTRLTVV.

In regard to this clone: This sample includes further DNA sequences coding for the same CDR3. The genes are TRBV30 and TRBJ2-1; a possible D gene is TRBD1 (6 bases). The length of the CDR3 is 12 residues. Germline V gene lookup returns CDR1 GTSNPN and CDR2 SVGIG (reference sequence). V gave up 0 bases and J gave up 7 bases, with 7 bases separating them. For the CDR3, the DNA is TGTGCCTGGAGTGTACAGGGTAATGAGCAGTTCTTC. Protein sequence: CAWSVQGNEQFF.

The V and J genes are TRBV6-1 and TRBJ1-2; 11 nucleotides line up with TRBD1. From germline, CDR1 is MNHNS and CDR2 SASEGT. Germline trimming cut 10 bases from V and 4 bases from J; bases unmatched to any gene: 8. The CDR3 spans 14 residues. The CDR3 DNA follows: TGTGCCATTTCCCAGGACAGGGGGCTCTATGGCTACACCTTC. Amino acid sequence: CAISQDRGLYGYTF.

This clone occurred a few times. The chain has TRBV2 and TRBJ2-5; maybe TRBD1 (5 bases). The CDR3 loop spans 14 amino acids. Trimming cost V 1 base and J 2 bases, with 8 bases left between them. CDR1 and CDR2 from the germline V gene are SNHLY and FYNNEI. CDR3 loop: CASSEGREQETQYF. The CDR3 DNA sequence: TGTGCCAGCAGTGAAGGCAGGGAACAAGAGACCCAGTACTTC.

In this sample, this clone turned up once. The V and J genes are TRBV6-5 and TRBJ1-2, with 9 bases lining up with TRBD1. There are 15 residues in the CDR3. Germline lookup yields CDR1 MNHEY and CDR2 SVGAGI. V gave up 2 bases and J gave up 8 bases; unmatched junction bases: 9. The CDR3 reads CASSYVRTGASGYTF. The CDR3 nucleotides read TGTGCCAGCAGTTACGTTCGGACAGGGGCATCGGGCTACACCTTC.

Concerning this clone: Other DNA sequences from this sample encode an identical CDR3 as well. V gene TRBV14 combines with J gene TRBJ1-1; possibly TRBD1 for D (6 bases). The germline gives CDR1 SGHDN, CDR2 FVKESK. The CDR3 length is 13 residues. V shed 6 bases and J shed 1 base, with 9 bases lying between them. The CDR3 DNA sequence: TGTGCCAGCAGTCCGGGACAGAACACTGAAGCTTTCTTT. Its protein product is CASSPGQNTEAFF. Full variable domain (rest looked up from reference TRBV14 and TRBJ1-1): EAGVTQFPSHSVIEKGQTVTLRCDPISGHDNLYWYRRVMGKEIKFLLHFVKESKQDESGMPNNRFLAERTGGTYSTLKVQPAELEDSGVYFCASSPGQNTEAFFGQGTRLTVV.

The sample holds a few counts of this clone. This sequence joins TRBV18 and TRBJ1-2; no clear D. This CDR3 region has 11 residues. Germline V CDR1 and CDR2: KGHSH, LQKENI. V lost 3 bases and J 9 bases, leaving 8 bases between the germline ends. CDR3 bases: TGTGCCAGCTCACCGGGCGAGAGCTACACCTTC. It translates to CASSPGESYTF.

The J gene is TRBJ2-1, the V gene TRBV14; 7 nucleotides align to TRBD2. The CDR3 runs 15 residues. Germline CDR1 and CDR2: SGHDN and FVKESK. The CDR3 DNA is TGTGCGTCTGGGGGAGGGGCCCTCTCCTACAATGAGCAGTTCTTC. Protein: CASGGGALSYNEQFF.

This clone appeared a single time. The chain is built from TRBV28 and TRBJ2-1; 8 nucleotides align to TRBD1. CDR3 length: 14 amino acids. Germline V gene sequence: CDR1 MDHEN, CDR2 SYDVKM. V was clipped by 1 base and J by 9 bases; unmatched bases: 5. The CDR3 DNA reads TGTGCCAGCAGTTTATTAGGGACAGGTGGTGAGCAGTTCTTC. This sequence encodes CASSLLGTGGEQFF.

This clone has more than one count but fewer than ten. The chain joins TRBV6-1 to TRBJ1-2; 7 bases match TRBD1. Germline-derived CDR1 and CDR2 are MNHNS and SASEGT. V shed 7 bases, J shed 6 bases, and the junction held 11 bases outside the gene matches. There are 14 residues in the CDR3. CDR3 amino acids: CASKQDRRGDGYTF. The DNA for the CDR3 is TGTGCCAGCAAGCAGGACAGGAGAGGTGATGGCTACACCTTC.

The chain links TRBV4-1 to TRBJ2-7; 8 bases align to TRBD1. After removal of 0 bases from V and 2 bases from J, the junction contained 6 bases not matched to a gene. The CDR3 consists of 16 residues. CDR1 is MGHRA and CDR2 is YSYEKL in the germline V gene. Here the CDR3 reads CASSQDVGTGPYEQYF. CDR3 sequence (DNA): TGCGCCAGCAGCCAAGATGTGGGGACAGGACCCTACGAGCAGTACTTC.

The chain is built from TRBV30 and TRBJ2-3, with D tentatively TRBD2 (5 bases). V lost 2 bases, J lost 4 bases, and 7 bases lay in between. From germline, CDR1 is GTSNPN and CDR2 SVGIG (reference sequence). The CDR3 has 12 residues. CDR3 loop: CAWSRRADTQYF. The CDR3 DNA reads as TGTGCCTGGAGTCGGCGGGCAGATACGCAGTATTTT.

The chain has TRBV28 and TRBJ1-5; no definite D call. The CDR3 has 15 residues. V was pared by 6 bases and J by 6 bases, with 18 bases between. In germline, CDR1 is MDHEN, CDR2 SYDVKM. In DNA, the CDR3 is TGTGCCAGCAGCCGGTTTAGAGCCGTGGTTCAGCCCCAGCATTTT. Translating gives CASSRFRAVVQPQHF.

This chain joins TRBV15 and TRBJ2-7, with 10 bases lining up with TRBD2. V was clipped by 11 bases and J by 2 bases; unmatched bases: 24. Germline CDR1 and CDR2: LNHNV and YYDKDF (reference sequence). The CDR3 has 19 amino acids. The CDR3 spells CAALLRGRLAGGNPYEQYF. CDR3 coding DNA: TGTGCCGCGCTGCTAAGGGGGAGATTAGCGGGAGGAAATCCCTACGAGCAGTACTTC.

The V and J genes are TRBV27 and TRBJ2-5, with 8 bases identical to TRBD1. The germline V gene encodes CDR1 MNHEY and CDR2 SMNVEV (reference sequence). There are 14 residues in the CDR3. The V and J ends lost 4 bases and 4 bases, in that order; junction bases with no gene match: 5. This CDR3 reads CASSWQGAGETQYF. The CDR3 region has the DNA TGTGCCAGCAGTTGGCAGGGGGCAGGAGAGACCCAGTACTTC.

The chain employs TRBV9 and TRBJ1-1; 9 bases are shared with TRBD1. After removal of 4 bases from V and 2 bases from J, the junction contained 9 bases not matched to a gene. Germline V gives CDR1 SGDLS, CDR2 YYNGEE. CDR3 length: 16 residues. The DNA of the CDR3 is TGTGCCAGCAGCTCAGGGGACAGGGTAAAAAACACTGAAGCTTTCTTT. Its protein is CASSSGDRVKNTEAFF.

V is TRBV27 and J is TRBJ2-7; 10 nucleotides match TRBD1. The CDR3 runs 15 residues. The J segment lost 6 bases and the V segment lost 1 base, leaving 6 bases of the junction unmatched. Germline CDR1 and CDR2: MNHEY and SMNVEV (reference sequence). DNA of the CDR3: TGTGCCAGCAGTTTATTAGGGACAGGGGTTGGCGAGCAGTACTTC. It is translated as CASSLLGTGVGEQYF.

V is TRBV7-3 and J is TRBJ2-3; possibly TRBD2 for D (6 bases). There are 14 residues in the CDR3. Germline CDR1 reads SGHTA; CDR2 reads FQGTGA. V lost 2 bases, J lost 3 bases, and 9 bases lay in between. The CDR3 loop reads CASSLREWTDTQYF. The DNA of the CDR3 is TGTGCCAGCAGCTTACGGGAGTGGACAGATACGCAGTATTTT. Complete variable domain (other parts from reference TRBV7-3 and TRBJ2-3): GAGVSQTPSNKVTEKGKYVELRCDPISGHTALYWYRQSLGQGPEFLIYFQGTGAADDSGLPNDRFFAVRPEGSVSTLKIQRTERGDSAVYLCASSLREWTDTQYFGPGTRLTVL.

The chain couples TRBV15 to TRBJ1-3, with D perhaps matching TRBD1 (5 bases). Germline values: CDR1 LNHNV, CDR2 YYDKDF (reference sequence). V dropped 0 bases and J dropped 4 bases, with 19 bases sitting between them. The CDR3 totals 18 residues. CDR3 residues: CATSRETLDGGAGNTIYF. The CDR3 DNA follows: TGTGCCACCAGCAGAGAGACCCTCGACGGAGGGGCAGGAAACACCATATATTTT.

The CDR3 protein is CASSQVLGVNEKLFF. The CDR3 nucleotides are TGTGCCAGCAGCCAAGTATTAGGGGTTAATGAAAAACTGTTTTTT. This chain links TRBV14 with TRBJ1-4; D may be TRBD1 (5 bases). The CDR3 contains 15 residues. The germline CDR1 and CDR2 sequences are SGHDN and FVKESK. V lost 1 base, J lost 4 bases, and 10 bases lay in between.

The J gene is TRBJ2-3, the V gene TRBV11-2; possibly TRBD2 for D (5 bases). Germline CDR1 is SGHAT and CDR2 is FQNNGV. Trimming stripped 5 bases from V and 0 bases from J, with 12 bases between. This CDR3 region has 15 residues. The CDR3 spells CASSLLGVSTDTQYF. CDR3 nucleotide sequence: TGTGCCAGCAGCCTGCTGGGAGTCAGCACAGATACGCAGTATTTT.

The chain carries TRBV28 and TRBJ2-1, with 8 bases lining up with TRBD1. The germline V gene encodes CDR1 MDHEN and CDR2 SYDVKM. This CDR3 region has 14 residues. The ends lost 7 bases at V and 0 bases at J; junction bases unmatched: 2. As DNA, the CDR3 is TGTGCCAGCAAGGGGACAGGCTCCTACAATGAGCAGTTCTTC. As protein: CASKGTGSYNEQFF. The variable domain in full, completed from reference TRBV28 and TRBJ2-1, reads DVKVTQSSRYLVKRTGEKVFLECVQDMDHENMFWYRQDPGLGLRLIYFSYDVKMKEKGDIPEGYSVSREKKERFSLILESASTNQTSMYLCASKGTGSYNEQFFGPGTRLTVL.

The chain joins TRBV30 to TRBJ2-7; 8 bases map to TRBD2. CDR3 size: 14 residues. Germline assignment: CDR1 GTSNPN and CDR2 SVGIG (reference sequence). The V gene end was trimmed by 2 bases and the J gene end by 2 bases; junction bases not matched to a gene: 5. For the CDR3, the DNA is TGTGCCTGGAGTACGGGGGGGCCTACCTACGAGCAGTACTTC. It specifies CAWSTGGPTYEQYF. The full variable domain, rest sourced from reference TRBV30 and TRBJ2-7, is SQTIHQWPATLVQPVGSPLSLECTVEGTSNPNLYWYRQAAGRGLQLLFYSVGIGQISSEVPQNLSASRPQDRQFILSSKKLLLSDSGFYLCAWSTGGPTYEQYFGPGTRLTVT.